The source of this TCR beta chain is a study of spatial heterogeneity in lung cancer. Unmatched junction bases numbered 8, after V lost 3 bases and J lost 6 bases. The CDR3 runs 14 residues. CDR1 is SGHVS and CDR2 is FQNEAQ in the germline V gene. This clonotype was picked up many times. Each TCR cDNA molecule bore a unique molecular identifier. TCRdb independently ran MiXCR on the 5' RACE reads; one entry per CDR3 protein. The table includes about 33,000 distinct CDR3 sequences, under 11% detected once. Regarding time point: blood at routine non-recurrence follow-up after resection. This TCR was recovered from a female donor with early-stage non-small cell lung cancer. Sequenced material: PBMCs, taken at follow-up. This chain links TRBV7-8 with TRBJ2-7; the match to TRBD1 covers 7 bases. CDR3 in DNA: TGTGCCAGCAGCTTTCGTCAGGGGGTCGGCGAGCAGTACTTC. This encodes CASSFRQGVGEQYF.